A selection of T cell receptor beta chains follows, all from one sample in a study of identical twins. TCRdb ran MiXCR on the 5' RACE reads and lists one entry per CDR3 protein. The profile covers approximately 890,000 distinct CDR3 sequences, with about 12% appearing a single time and about 1.6% taken by the ten largest. The same data also went into a second study, on yellow fever vaccine responses in identical twins.

Specimen: PBMCs. The receptors were sampled from a woman between 18 and 29 years old in good health. Each CDR3 is given with its conserved first and last residue. Fields, in order: V gene, J gene, clone size, D gene, CDR3 DNA, CDR3 protein. The D gene is left open where the match is weak. Clone size is shown for a subset of rows, as once, few, many or a class of expanded clone.

V gene: TRBV6-2/TRBV6-3; J gene: TRBJ1-2; clone size: .; D gene: .; CDR3 DNA: TGTGCCAGCAGTGACGACAGAGTTTATGGCTACACCTTC; CDR3 protein: CASSDDRVYGYTF
V gene: TRBV25-1; J gene: TRBJ2-1; clone size: .; D gene: TRBD2; CDR3 DNA: TGTGCCAGCCTAGCGGGGGGGCGGGGCCTCTACAATGAGCAGTTCTTC; CDR3 protein: CASLAGGRGLYNEQFF
V gene: TRBV3-1; J gene: TRBJ2-7; clone size: once; D gene: TRBD2; CDR3 DNA: TGTGCCAGCAGCCAAGTTGGTGGGGGGGGCTACGAGCAGTACTTC; CDR3 protein: CASSQVGGGGYEQYF
V gene: TRBV5-6; J gene: TRBJ2-5; clone size: .; D gene: .; CDR3 DNA: TGTGCCAGCAGCATCTACTACAGGCAAGAGACCCAGTACTTC; CDR3 protein: CASSIYYRQETQYF
V gene: TRBV18; J gene: TRBJ2-7; clone size: few; D gene: .; CDR3 DNA: TGTGCCAGCTCACCGGAAAGGGACTTGTACGAGCAGTACTTC; CDR3 protein: CASSPERDLYEQYF
V gene: TRBV7-3; J gene: TRBJ2-2; clone size: few; D gene: .; CDR3 DNA: TGTGCCAGCAGCGTCGACATGAACACCGGGGAGCTGTTTTTT; CDR3 protein: CASSVDMNTGELFF
V gene: TRBV2; J gene: TRBJ1-1; clone size: few; D gene: .; CDR3 DNA: TGTGCCTCACAGGAGGATGGGAACACTGAAGCTTTCTTT; CDR3 protein: CASQEDGNTEAFF
V gene: TRBV6-5; J gene: TRBJ2-1; clone size: many; D gene: .; CDR3 DNA: TGTGCCAGCAGTTACTCAGGACGGAATGAGCAGTTCTTC; CDR3 protein: CASSYSGRNEQFF
V gene: TRBV3-1; J gene: TRBJ2-7; clone size: many; D gene: TRBD2; CDR3 DNA: TGTGCCAGCAGCCAAAGACTAGCGGGAGTTGAGCAGTACTTC; CDR3 protein: CASSQRLAGVEQYF
V gene: TRBV3-1; J gene: TRBJ2-1; clone size: many; D gene: TRBD2; CDR3 DNA: TGTGCCAGCAGCCAAGTCCCCGGCGGGAGCTCCTACAATGAGCAGTTCTTC; CDR3 protein: CASSQVPGGSSYNEQFF
V gene: TRBV9; J gene: TRBJ2-5; clone size: .; D gene: .; CDR3 DNA: TGTGCCAGCAGCGGACGCCTCCGGGACACCCAAGAGACCCAGTACTTC; CDR3 protein: CASSGRLRDTQETQYF
V gene: TRBV7-9; J gene: TRBJ2-3; clone size: .; D gene: .; CDR3 DNA: TGTGCCAGCAGCTTAGCGCTGTTCGGCACAGATACGCAGTATTTT; CDR3 protein: CASSLALFGTDTQYF
V gene: TRBV10-3; J gene: TRBJ2-3; clone size: .; D gene: TRBD2; CDR3 DNA: TGTGCCATCAGTGACCCTGGACTAGCGGACAGCACAGATACGCAGTATTTT; CDR3 protein: CAISDPGLADSTDTQYF
V gene: TRBV6-5; J gene: TRBJ1-5; clone size: once; D gene: .; CDR3 DNA: TGTGCCAGCAGTTATTCCCAGAGTCAGCCCCAGCATTTT; CDR3 protein: CASSYSQSQPQHF
V gene: TRBV20-1; J gene: TRBJ2-5; clone size: few; D gene: .; CDR3 DNA: TGCAGTGCTAGAGATCGAGATTCTAGACAAGAGACCCAGTACTTC; CDR3 protein: CSARDRDSRQETQYF
V gene: TRBV4-1; J gene: TRBJ2-5; clone size: few; D gene: TRBD2; CDR3 DNA: TGCGCCAGCAGCCCGGGACTGCGGGGGGGCCAAGAGACCCAGTACTTC; CDR3 protein: CASSPGLRGGQETQYF
V gene: TRBV4-1; J gene: TRBJ2-3; clone size: .; D gene: .; CDR3 DNA: TGCGCCAGCAGCCAAAGGCGGGCGGGCACAGATACGCAGTATTTT; CDR3 protein: CASSQRRAGTDTQYF
V gene: TRBV4-1; J gene: TRBJ1-6; clone size: many; D gene: .; CDR3 DNA: TGCGCCAGCAGCCAAGATAAGAATTCACCCCTCCACTTT; CDR3 protein: CASSQDKNSPLHF
V gene: TRBV4-2; J gene: TRBJ2-3; clone size: .; D gene: TRBD2; CDR3 DNA: TGTGCCAGCAGCCCGAGAACCGGGACTAGCGTTTCAGATACGCAGTATTTT; CDR3 protein: CASSPRTGTSVSDTQYF
V gene: TRBV18; J gene: TRBJ2-5; clone size: few; D gene: TRBD1; CDR3 DNA: TGTGCCAGCTCATCATCTGGCGGGACAGGCCTAAAGGGGAACCAAGAGACCCAGTACTTC; CDR3 protein: CASSSSGGTGLKGNQETQYF
V gene: TRBV10-3; J gene: TRBJ2-7; clone size: few; D gene: TRBD1; CDR3 DNA: TGTGCCACCCGGGACAGGGGGCATGAGCAGTACTTC; CDR3 protein: CATRDRGHEQYF
V gene: TRBV5-8; J gene: TRBJ1-1; clone size: few; D gene: .; CDR3 DNA: TGTGCCAGCAGCTTGGCCTCGGCTTTCTTT; CDR3 protein: CASSLASAFF
V gene: TRBV12-3/TRBV12-4; J gene: TRBJ2-1; clone size: few; D gene: .; CDR3 DNA: TGTGCCAGCAGTTTCACTGAGCGTCGCAATGAGCAGTTCTTC; CDR3 protein: CASSFTERRNEQFF
V gene: TRBV28; J gene: TRBJ2-7; clone size: few; D gene: .; CDR3 DNA: TGTGCCAGCAGTTTACGGGACAAGCAGTACTTC; CDR3 protein: CASSLRDKQYF